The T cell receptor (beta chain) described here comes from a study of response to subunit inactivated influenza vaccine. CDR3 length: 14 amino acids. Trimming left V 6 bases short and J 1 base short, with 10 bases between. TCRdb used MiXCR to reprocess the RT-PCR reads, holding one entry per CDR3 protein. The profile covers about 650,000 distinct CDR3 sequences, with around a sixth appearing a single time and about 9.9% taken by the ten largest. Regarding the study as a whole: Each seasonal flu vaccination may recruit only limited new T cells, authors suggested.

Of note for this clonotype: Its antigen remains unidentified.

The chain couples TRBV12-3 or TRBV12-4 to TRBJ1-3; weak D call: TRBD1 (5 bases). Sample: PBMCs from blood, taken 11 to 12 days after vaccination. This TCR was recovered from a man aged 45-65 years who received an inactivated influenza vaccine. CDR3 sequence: CASRQQVSGNTIYF. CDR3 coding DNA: TGTGCCAGCAGACAACAGGTGTCTGGAAACACCATATATTTT.